A single sample gave rise to the 10 T cell receptor beta chains below, sequenced in a study of shared clonotypes between healthy human individuals. The naive CD8 subset, CD45RO-negative cells positively selected for CCR7, excluded terminally differentiated effector memory CD45RA+ cells. The data were produced by immunoSEQ multiplex PCR, yet TCRdb's version contains in-frame clones alone and is incomplete. In the table there are 2 million to 2.5 million clones, about 93% of which are singletons. Sequencing was done on a sample of naive CD8+ T cells from PBMCs. The receptor set was obtained from a man between 18 and 35 years old in good health. Some clones in this sample may be carry-over from other donors' samples.

Turning to this clone: The sample has other DNA sequences that encode this CDR3 too. The chain recombines TRBV6-4 with TRBJ1-1; tentative D call: TRBD1 (6 bases). CDR1 and CDR2 from the germline V gene are MRHNA and SNTAGT. Trimming removed 4 bases from V and 7 bases from J, with 10 bases in between. The CDR3 length is 12 residues. The CDR3 DNA sequence: TGTGCCAGCAGTGCAGGGGAGGGTGAAGCTTTCTTT. Residues: CASSAGEGEAFF.

The V call is TRBV7-9, the J call TRBJ1-2, with D possibly being TRBD1 (5 bases). The CDR3 runs to 18 residues. Trimming removed 1 base from V and 1 base from J, with 19 bases in between. Germline loops: CDR1 SEHNR, CDR2 FQNEAQ (reference sequence). This chain's CDR3 is CASSLGGPGRSINYGYTF. The CDR3 coding sequence is TGTGCCAGCAGCTTAGGGGGACCGGGCCGCTCCATTAACTATGGCTACACCTTC.

J is TRBJ1-3 and V is TRBV9; weak D call: TRBD1 (6 bases). CDR3 length: 16 residues. Germline V gives CDR1 SGDLS, CDR2 YYNGEE. V lost 0 bases to trimming and J lost 0 bases, with 10 bases between them. The CDR3 here is CASSVDREPSGNTIYF. DNA of the CDR3: TGTGCCAGCAGCGTAGACAGGGAACCCTCTGGAAACACCATATATTTT. The whole variable domain, remainder taken from reference TRBV9 and TRBJ1-3, is DSGVTQTPKHLITATGQRVTLRCSPRSGDLSVYWYQQSLDQGLQFLIQYYNGEERAKGNILERFSAQQFPDLHSELNLSSLELGDSALYFCASSVDREPSGNTIYFGEGSWLTVV.

V is TRBV11-2 and J is TRBJ2-7; perhaps TRBD2 as D (7 bases). V was pared by 1 base and J by 5 bases, with 15 bases between. Per the germline V gene, CDR1 is SGHAT and CDR2 is FQNNGV. The CDR3 sequence is 15 residues long. CDR3 amino acids: CASSLVRGAGDEQYF. The CDR3 DNA reads as TGTGCCAGCAGCTTAGTCCGGGGGGCGGGCGACGAGCAGTACTTC.

The rearrangement joins TRBV11-3 to TRBJ2-7; 9 bases match TRBD2. This CDR3 region has 15 residues. Germline CDR1 is SGHNT and CDR2 is YENEEA. V dropped 5 bases and J dropped 6; count of bases not matched to a gene: 11. DNA of the CDR3: TGTGCCAGCAGCCCGAAGGCGGGAGGGCCCTCCGAGCAGTACTTC. This translates into CASSPKAGGPSEQYF.

This chain uses TRBV6-1 with TRBJ2-1, with D hard to call. Germline V gene data show CDR1 as MNHNS and CDR2 as SASEGT. This CDR3 region has 12 residues. V was pared by 2 bases and J by 16 bases, with 15 bases between. CDR3 coding DNA: TGTGCCAGCAGTGAATTTATTCAGTGGGCTTTCTTC. It encodes CASSEFIQWAFF.

The chain is built from TRBV25-1 and TRBJ2-5; 7 bases fit TRBD2. CDR1 is MGHDK and CDR2 is SYGVNS in the germline V gene. V trimming: 8 bases; J trimming: 11 bases; junction bases outside the gene matches: 5. The CDR3 contains 10 residues. The CDR3 nucleotides read TGTGCCAGCGGGGGAGGGGAGCAGTACTTC. Protein product: CASGGGEQYF.

This clone was seen a handful of times. This rearrangement joins TRBV30 to TRBJ1-1; no reliable D call. V shed 0 bases and J shed 3 bases, with 11 bases lying between them. From germline, CDR1 is GTSNPN and CDR2 SVGIG (reference sequence). The CDR3 is 14 residues long. The CDR3 DNA sequence: TGTGCCTGGAGTGTGCCCGTCTACTACACTGAAGCTTTCTTT. It yields the protein CAWSVPVYYTEAFF.

J is TRBJ2-7 and V is TRBV7-8; D unresolved. Trimming left V 5 bases short and J 0 bases short, with 14 bases between. Germline CDR1 reads SGHVS; CDR2 reads FQNEAQ. The CDR3 runs 15 residues. CDR3 sequence: CASSALSSSSYEQYF. CDR3 in DNA: TGTGCCAGCAGCGCGCTTAGCAGTAGCTCCTACGAGCAGTACTTC.

The chain couples TRBV27 to TRBJ2-1; 7 bases are shared with TRBD2. This CDR3 spans 16 amino acids. From germline, CDR1 is MNHEY and CDR2 SMNVEV (reference sequence). The J segment lost 3 bases and the V segment lost 4 bases, leaving 9 bases of the junction unmatched. The CDR3 DNA follows: TGTGCCAGCAGTTCTCGTTCGAGCGGGGACTACAATGAGCAGTTCTTC. This gives the protein CASSSRSSGDYNEQFF.